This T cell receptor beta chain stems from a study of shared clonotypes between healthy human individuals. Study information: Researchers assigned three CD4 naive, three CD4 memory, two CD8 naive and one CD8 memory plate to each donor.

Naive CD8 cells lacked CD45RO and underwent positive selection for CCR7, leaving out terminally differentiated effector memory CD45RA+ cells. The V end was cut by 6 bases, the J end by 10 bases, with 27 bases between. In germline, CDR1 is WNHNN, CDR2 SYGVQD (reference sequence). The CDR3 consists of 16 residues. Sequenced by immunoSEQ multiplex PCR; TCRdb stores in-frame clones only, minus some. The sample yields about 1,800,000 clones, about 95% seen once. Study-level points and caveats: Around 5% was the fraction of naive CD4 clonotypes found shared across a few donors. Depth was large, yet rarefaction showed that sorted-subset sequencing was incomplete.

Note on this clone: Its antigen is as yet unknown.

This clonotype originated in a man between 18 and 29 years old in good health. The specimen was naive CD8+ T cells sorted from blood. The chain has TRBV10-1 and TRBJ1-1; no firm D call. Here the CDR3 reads CASSLDPREFQVIAFF. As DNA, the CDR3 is TGCGCCAGCAGCCTCGACCCAAGGGAATTTCAGGTGATAGCTTTCTTT.